These 12 T cell receptor beta chains were all obtained from the same sample, sequenced in a study of T cell changes during pregnancy in multiple sclerosis. TCRdb keeps only in-frame clones here, not all; method: immunoSEQ multiplex PCR. The sample includes about 38,000 clones, 91% of them seen just once. Sequences were derived from CD8+ T cells from peripheral blood mononuclear cells, sampled in the second trimester of pregnancy. The receptors were sampled from a female donor with multiple sclerosis, enrolled in a pregnancy study.

This clone was seen just once. V and J are TRBV27 and TRBJ2-7; tentatively, D is TRBD2 (7 bases). Germline V gives CDR1 MNHEY, CDR2 SMNVEV (reference sequence). V shed 6 bases and J shed 2 bases, with 17 bases lying between them. The CDR3 spans 15 residues. The CDR3 nucleotides read TGTGCCAGCAGCCGGCAGGGCGGGGGCCCCTACGAGCAGTACTTC. Its protein is CASSRQGGGPYEQYF.

V usage is TRBV29-1 and J usage is TRBJ2-7; 8 bases are a match to TRBD2. Looked up from germline, CDR1 is SQVTM and CDR2 is ANQGSEA. The CDR3 totals 16 residues. The ends lost 3 bases at V and 2 bases at J; junction bases unmatched: 12. The CDR3 region is CSVDGILADKPYEQYF. The CDR3 bases are TGCAGCGTTGATGGAATACTAGCGGATAAGCCCTACGAGCAGTACTTC.

This clone was counted once. V and J are TRBV10-3 and TRBJ1-5; D call uncertain. Trimming removed 2 bases at V and 5 bases at J, with 10 bases between. Looked up from germline, CDR1 is ENHRY and CDR2 is SYGVKD. The CDR3 is 14 amino acids. In DNA form, the CDR3 reads TGTGCCATCAGTGAGGCCTCAGGTGATCAGCCCCAGCATTTT. Residues: CAISEASGDQPQHF.

The chain recombines TRBV19 with TRBJ2-5; D remains ambiguous. Germline assignment: CDR1 LNHDA and CDR2 SQIVND (reference sequence). The V and J ends lost 5 bases and 4 bases respectively, with 11 bases between them. The CDR3 is 13 amino acids. DNA of the CDR3: TGTGCCAGTAGTTTTAGTGGGCCAGAGACCCAGTACTTC. This sequence encodes CASSFSGPETQYF.

J is TRBJ2-7 and V is TRBV29-1, with a weak D call TRBD2 (7 bases). The CDR3 spans 12 residues. The germline V gene encodes CDR1 SQVTM and CDR2 ANQGSEA. Trimming took off 6 bases at V and 5 bases at J, with 14 bases between the two ends. The CDR3 loop reads CSVPMGGHEQYF. CDR3 coding DNA: TGCAGCGTCCCAATGGGGGGGCACGAGCAGTACTTC.

The chain joins TRBV6-5 to TRBJ2-1; TRBD1 agrees at 7 bases. The V gene's germline CDR1 is MNHEY and CDR2 SVGAGI. Trimming removed 6 bases from V and 5 bases from J; junction bases left unmatched: 10. This CDR3 is built from 15 residues. This CDR3 is CASSIQGMSHNEQFF. CDR3 nucleotide sequence: TGTGCCAGCAGCATACAGGGGATGAGTCACAATGAGCAGTTCTTC.

The V and J genes are TRBV14 and TRBJ2-7, with D uncertain. V was pared by 4 bases and J by 6 bases, with 10 bases between. This CDR3 spans 12 amino acids. CDR1 SGHDN and CDR2 FVKESK come from the germline V gene. The DNA of the CDR3 is TGTGCCAGCAGCCCCAGTGCCTTCGAGCAGTACTTC. It yields the protein CASSPSAFEQYF.

J is TRBJ2-1 and V is TRBV6-5, with 8 bases that match TRBD2. Germline values: CDR1 MNHEY, CDR2 SVGAGI. V dropped 2 bases and J dropped 5; count of bases not matched to a gene: 8. The CDR3 has 16 residues. CDR3: CASSYESRGANNEQFF. In DNA form, the CDR3 reads TGTGCCAGCAGTTACGAGTCGCGGGGGGCCAACAATGAGCAGTTCTTC.

The chain recombines TRBV5-6 with TRBJ1-2; perhaps TRBD1 as D (6 bases). V gave up 4 bases and J gave up 8 bases, with 21 bases separating them. In germline, CDR1 is SGHDT, CDR2 YYEEEE. The CDR3 covers 15 residues. CDR3 nucleotides: TGTGCCAGCAGCCCCCGGGGGGCCTACCGCGGGGGCTACACCTTC. This translates into CASSPRGAYRGGYTF.

The gene calls are TRBV5-1 and TRBJ1-2, with 8 bases aligning to TRBD1. The CDR3 sequence is 16 residues long. Per germline, CDR1 SGHRS and CDR2 YFSETQ. The V segment lost 0 bases and the J segment 4 bases; nucleotides outside the gene matches: 8. The CDR3 region has the DNA TGCGCCAGCAGCTTGGTGGCAGGGGGCCTCGGCTATGGCTACACCTTC. This sequence encodes CASSLVAGGLGYGYTF.

This rearrangement joins TRBV7-9 to TRBJ2-3; TRBD1 matches at 9 bases. Trimming removed 3 bases from V and 6 bases from J; junction bases left unmatched: 7. The CDR3 consists of 15 residues. Germline V gene lookup returns CDR1 SEHNR and CDR2 FQNEAQ (reference sequence). The CDR3 nucleotides read TGTGCCAGCAGCTTTACAGGGGGCGCGGGGGATACGCAGTATTTT. Translating gives CASSFTGGAGDTQYF.

The gene calls are TRBV5-1 and TRBJ2-7; tentatively, D is TRBD2 (6 bases). Trimming stripped 8 bases from V and 0 bases from J, with 12 bases between. Germline CDR1 is SGHRS and CDR2 is YFSETQ. This CDR3 contains 13 residues. The CDR3 reads CASSSGSSYEQYF. DNA for the CDR3: TGCGCCAGTAGTAGCGGTAGCTCCTACGAGCAGTACTTC.